This TCR beta chain was observed in a study of beta chain features in type 1 diabetes. Study in general: The patient and healthy donor groups were comparable for age, gender and cell yields. Study observations and caveats: Among patients, naive, central memory and Treg TCRB repertoires appeared more similar than among healthy donors. Among patients with Type 1 diabetes, TCRB CDR3s were moderately but significantly shorter in every one of the four CD4+ subsets. Insertions were fewer and deletions more numerous at VDJ junctions in type 1 diabetes patients.

Of the isolated RNA, all was reverse transcribed, and so the sequenced material was expressed TCRB transcripts. Samples of naive, central memory and regulatory T cells yielded a mean of around 3.4 million reads. Sequencing used immunoSEQ multiplex PCR; TCRdb keeps in-frame clones, though not all of them. Of about 270,000 clones in the sample, around 15% were seen once. This clone has a handful of counts. The antigen remains unidentified. CDR3 length equals 15 residues. Trimming removed 2 bases from V and 3 bases from J; junction bases left unmatched: 4. Germline CDR1 is MDHEN and CDR2 is SYDVKM. The sequencing input was naive CD4+ T cells from blood. This clonotype originated in a man aged 25-45 years with type 1 diabetes. The chain recombines TRBV28 with TRBJ2-7; 10 nucleotides align to TRBD2. The CDR3 loop reads CASSLVVAGGYEQYF. CDR3 bases: TGTGCCAGCAGTTTAGTAGTAGCGGGAGGCTACGAGCAGTACTTC.